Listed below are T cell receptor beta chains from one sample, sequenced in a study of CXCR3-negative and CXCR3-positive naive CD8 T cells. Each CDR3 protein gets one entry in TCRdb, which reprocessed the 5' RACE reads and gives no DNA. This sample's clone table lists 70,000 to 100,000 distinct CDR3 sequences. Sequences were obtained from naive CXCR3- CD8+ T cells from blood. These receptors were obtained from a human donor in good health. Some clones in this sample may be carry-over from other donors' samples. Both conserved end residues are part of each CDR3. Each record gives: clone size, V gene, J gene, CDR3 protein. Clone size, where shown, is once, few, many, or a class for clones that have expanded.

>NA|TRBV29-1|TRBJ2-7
CSVVSSAYEQYF
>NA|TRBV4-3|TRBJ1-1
CASSQDSVRVGVGTEAFF
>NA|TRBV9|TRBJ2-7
CASSVAEGEQYF
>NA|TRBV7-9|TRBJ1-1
CASSLGLGVNTEAFF
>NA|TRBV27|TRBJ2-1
CASSTDGSFFNEQFF
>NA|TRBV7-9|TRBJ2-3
CASSVSADTDTQYF
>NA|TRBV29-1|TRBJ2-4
CSVEAGAGPGNIQYF
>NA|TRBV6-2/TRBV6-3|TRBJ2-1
CASSYPFEHHGETGGTYNEQFF
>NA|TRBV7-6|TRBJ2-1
CASSWAAGPNEQFF
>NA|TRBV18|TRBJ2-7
CASSSERGSYEQYF
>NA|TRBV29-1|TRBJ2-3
CSGSPTADTQYF
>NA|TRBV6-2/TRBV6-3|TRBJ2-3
CASSYSRGVPFTDTQYF
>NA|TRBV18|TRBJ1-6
CASSPETGNNSPLHF
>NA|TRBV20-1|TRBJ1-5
CSARPGNGNQPQHF
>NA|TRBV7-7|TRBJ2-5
CASSLASQETQYF
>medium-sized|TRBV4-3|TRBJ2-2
CASSQEWGGELFF
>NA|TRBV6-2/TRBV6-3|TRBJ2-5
CASSPLWLTGGLQETQYF
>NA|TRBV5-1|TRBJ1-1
CASSLGFMNTEAFF
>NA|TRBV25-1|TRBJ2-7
CASSADRGRAYEQYF
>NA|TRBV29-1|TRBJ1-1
CSVSYRGRDTEAFF
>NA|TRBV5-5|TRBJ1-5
CASSSHVRQPQHF
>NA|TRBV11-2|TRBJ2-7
CASSFSGPYERYF
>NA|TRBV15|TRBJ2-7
CATSPHSTGEIYYEQYF
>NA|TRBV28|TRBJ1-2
CASGGYDPGYTF
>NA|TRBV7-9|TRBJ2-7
CASSSALAGYEQYF
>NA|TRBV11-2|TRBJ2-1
CASSLAGQNYNEQFF
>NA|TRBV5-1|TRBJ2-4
CASSQERGPANIQYF
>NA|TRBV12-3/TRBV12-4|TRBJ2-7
CASSLRQAYEQYF
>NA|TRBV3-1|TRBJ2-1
CASSPPPGLAGGHAYNEQFF
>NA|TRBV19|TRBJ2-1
CASNTAGVVSNNEQFF
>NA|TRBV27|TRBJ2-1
CASSSGGADNEQFF
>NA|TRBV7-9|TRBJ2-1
CASNRDRDEQFF
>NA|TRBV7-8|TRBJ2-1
CASSLELGQGLNEQFF
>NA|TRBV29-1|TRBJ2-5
CSVELPGQGETQYF
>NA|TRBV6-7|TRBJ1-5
CASSHRTGQPQHF
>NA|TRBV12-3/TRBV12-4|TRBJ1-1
CASSFALKAFF
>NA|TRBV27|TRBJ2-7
CASSLSSGTLYEQYF
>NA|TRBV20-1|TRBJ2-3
CSARDDASGPSTDTQYF
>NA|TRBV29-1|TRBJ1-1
CSFSTLGSTEAFF
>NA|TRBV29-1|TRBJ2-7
CSGAGTGLEQYF
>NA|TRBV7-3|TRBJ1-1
CASSLGTGLEAFF
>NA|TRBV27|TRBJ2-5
CASRTSGAPGETQYF
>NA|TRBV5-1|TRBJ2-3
CASRNGDLSTDTQYF
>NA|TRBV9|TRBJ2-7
CASSGQTWDEQYF
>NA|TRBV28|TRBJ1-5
CASSLSAGIVPQPQHF
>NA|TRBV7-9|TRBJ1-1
CASRGRSDTEAFF
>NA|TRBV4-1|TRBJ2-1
CASSQAGTGVNEQFF
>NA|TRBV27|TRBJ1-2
CASSLLGTGGYTF
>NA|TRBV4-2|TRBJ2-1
CASSPGGGLAGFEQFF
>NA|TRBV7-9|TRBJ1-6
CASSFFGVGEYNSPLHF
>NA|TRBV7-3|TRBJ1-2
CASSPTGGDYGYTF
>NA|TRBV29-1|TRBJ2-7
CSVAGTSGSLYEQYF
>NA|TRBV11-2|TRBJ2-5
CASSLGRVGLAEETQYF
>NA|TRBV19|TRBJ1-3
CASELGNTIYF
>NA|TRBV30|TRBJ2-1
CAWSRAPSSYNEQFF